This T cell receptor beta chain was recovered during a study of T cells after yellow fever vaccination. About the research overall: In the case of low-cell-number fractions, SMART-Seq v4 Ultra Low Input was used for preparation.

Via MiXCR, TCRdb re-called the 5' RACE reads, giving one row per CDR3 protein. The sample records some 390,000 distinct CDR3 sequences, around a sixth being singletons. Findings of the study overall: Detected again after the booster were most primary-vaccination clones, at about 96% CD4 and 70% to 90% CD8. Abundant clonotypes from the bulk population could get into FACS-sorted repertoires as contaminants.

At least ten counts were recorded for this clonotype. The target antigen is unknown. The material sequenced was PBMCs, taken before the yellow fever booster vaccination. The receptor comes from a man between 18 and 35 years old who received the YFV17D yellow fever vaccine.

The CDR3 sequence is CASSSKSTDTQYF. DNA for the CDR3: TGTGCCAGCAGTTCCAAAAGCACAGATACGCAGTATTTT. V usage is TRBV6-2 or TRBV6-3 and J usage is TRBJ2-3; D ambiguous. This CDR3 comprises 13 residues. Germline CDR1 is MNHEY and CDR2 is SVGEGT. Trimming removed 4 bases from V and 0 bases from J, with 5 bases in between.